A single T cell receptor beta chain is shown here with its context. Method: immunoSEQ multiplex PCR; TCRdb's copy keeps in-frame clones and lacks some. In the table there are roughly 220,000 clones, approximately 80% of which are singletons. This CDR3 region has 18 residues. The J segment lost 5 bases and the V segment lost 4 bases, leaving 16 bases of the junction unmatched. Germline V CDR1 and CDR2: SGHTA, FQGNSA. The data were obtained in a study of blood T cell repertoires in COVID-19. Turning to the study itself: Acute and convalescent COVID-19 samples came from the United States, Italy and Spain. Nucleic acid was either cDNA or gDNA, and it came from T cells, B-cell-depleted T cells, or PBMCs.

The origin of this receptor is a woman between 40 and 50 years old with acute COVID-19. The chain carries TRBV7-2 and TRBJ2-2; TRBD2 matches at 7 bases. The sequenced sample was PBMCs or T cells enriched from blood (not recorded which). CDR3 in amino acids: CASSYSYQASGVTGELFF. The CDR3 DNA is TGTGCCAGCAGCTACTCCTACCAGGCTAGCGGCGTTACCGGGGAGCTGTTTTTT.